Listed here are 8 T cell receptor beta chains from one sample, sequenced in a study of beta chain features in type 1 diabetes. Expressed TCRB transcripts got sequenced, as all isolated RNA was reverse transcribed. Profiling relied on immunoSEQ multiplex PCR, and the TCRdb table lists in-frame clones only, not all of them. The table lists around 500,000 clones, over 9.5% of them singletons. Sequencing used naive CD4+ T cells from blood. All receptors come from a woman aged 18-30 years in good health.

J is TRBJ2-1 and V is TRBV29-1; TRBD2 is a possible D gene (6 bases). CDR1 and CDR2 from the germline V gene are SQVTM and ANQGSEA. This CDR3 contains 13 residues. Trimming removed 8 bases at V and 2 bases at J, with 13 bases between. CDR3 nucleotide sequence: TGCAGCACACGGGAGAGTGCCTACAATGAGCAGTTCTTC. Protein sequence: CSTRESAYNEQFF.

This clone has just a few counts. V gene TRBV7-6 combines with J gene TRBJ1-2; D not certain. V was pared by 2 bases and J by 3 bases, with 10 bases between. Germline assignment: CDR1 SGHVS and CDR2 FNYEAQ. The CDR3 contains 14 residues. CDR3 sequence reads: CASSLWERDYGYTF. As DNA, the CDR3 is TGTGCCAGCAGCTTATGGGAGAGGGACTATGGCTACACCTTC.

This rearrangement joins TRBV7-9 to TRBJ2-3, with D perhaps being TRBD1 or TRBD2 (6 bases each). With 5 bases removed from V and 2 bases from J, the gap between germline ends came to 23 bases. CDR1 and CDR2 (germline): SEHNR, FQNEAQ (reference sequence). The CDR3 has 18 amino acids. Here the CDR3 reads CASSTFKGGKGITDTQYF. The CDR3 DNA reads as TGTGCCAGCAGCACATTCAAAGGGGGGAAAGGGATCACAGATACGCAGTATTTT.

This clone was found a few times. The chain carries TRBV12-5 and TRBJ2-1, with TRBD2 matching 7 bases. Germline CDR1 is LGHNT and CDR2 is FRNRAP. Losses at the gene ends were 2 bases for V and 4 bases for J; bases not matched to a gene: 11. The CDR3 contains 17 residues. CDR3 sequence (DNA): TGTGCTAGTGGTTTGTCCCCCGGACTAGGTCCTTACAATGAGCAGTTCTTC. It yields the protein CASGLSPGLGPYNEQFF.

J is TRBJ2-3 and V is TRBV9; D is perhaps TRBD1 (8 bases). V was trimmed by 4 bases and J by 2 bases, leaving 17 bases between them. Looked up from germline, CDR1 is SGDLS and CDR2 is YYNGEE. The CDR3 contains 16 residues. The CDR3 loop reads CASSKIQGGLTDTQYF. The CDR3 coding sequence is TGTGCCAGCAGCAAAATACAGGGGGGGCTCACAGATACGCAGTATTTT.

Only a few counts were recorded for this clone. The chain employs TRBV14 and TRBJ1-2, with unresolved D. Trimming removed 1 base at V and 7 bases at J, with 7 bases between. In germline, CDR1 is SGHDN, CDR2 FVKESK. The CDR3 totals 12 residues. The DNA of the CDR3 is TGTGCCAGCAGCCAAGTGGGATTTGGCTACACCTTC. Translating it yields CASSQVGFGYTF.

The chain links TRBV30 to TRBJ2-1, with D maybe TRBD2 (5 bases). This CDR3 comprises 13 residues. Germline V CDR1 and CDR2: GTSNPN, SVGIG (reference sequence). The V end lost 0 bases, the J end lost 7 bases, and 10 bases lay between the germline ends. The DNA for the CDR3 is TGTGCCTGGAGTGTCCCTAGGAGGAATGAGCAGTTCTTC. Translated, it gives CAWSVPRRNEQFF.

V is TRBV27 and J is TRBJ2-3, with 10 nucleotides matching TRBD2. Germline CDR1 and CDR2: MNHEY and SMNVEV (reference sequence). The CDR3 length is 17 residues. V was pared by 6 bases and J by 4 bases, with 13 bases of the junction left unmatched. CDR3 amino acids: CASRSLLRGLAPDTQYF. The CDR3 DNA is TGTGCCAGCAGAAGTTTACTGAGGGGACTAGCGCCAGATACGCAGTATTTT.